This T cell receptor (beta chain) appears in the sequencing data of a study of breast tumors, draining lymph nodes, adjacent tissues. Regarding the study as a whole: The lymph node origin of tumor T cells was framed as consistent with a hypothesis, not demonstrated. Compared with basal-like, luminal-like tumors shared significantly more repertoire with nontumor tissue. Most tumor T cells seemingly derive from lymph node, then expand in tumor. Compared with lymph nodes, tumors were less diverse; compared with nontumor tissue, more.

Samples came from axillary lymph nodes draining the breast cancer. Notes on this clonotype: Its matching antigen is unknown.

TCRdb fed the multiplex PCR reads into MiXCR, producing one record per CDR3 protein. The table shows 200,000 or so distinct CDR3 sequences, with over 25% occurring only once. Trimming removed 0 bases at V and 7 bases at J, with 12 bases between. This CDR3 contains 13 residues. CDR1 and CDR2 from the germline V gene are DFQATT and SNEGSKA (reference sequence). This sequence was found in a female donor with breast cancer. Some clones in this sample may be carry-over from other donors' samples. Sequencing was carried out using axillary lymph node tissue. This chain connects TRBV20-1 to TRBJ1-2; maybe TRBD1 (6 bases). CDR3 sequence: CSARDGGQGGYTF. For the CDR3, the DNA is TGCAGTGCTAGAGATGGGGGGCAGGGTGGCTACACCTTC.